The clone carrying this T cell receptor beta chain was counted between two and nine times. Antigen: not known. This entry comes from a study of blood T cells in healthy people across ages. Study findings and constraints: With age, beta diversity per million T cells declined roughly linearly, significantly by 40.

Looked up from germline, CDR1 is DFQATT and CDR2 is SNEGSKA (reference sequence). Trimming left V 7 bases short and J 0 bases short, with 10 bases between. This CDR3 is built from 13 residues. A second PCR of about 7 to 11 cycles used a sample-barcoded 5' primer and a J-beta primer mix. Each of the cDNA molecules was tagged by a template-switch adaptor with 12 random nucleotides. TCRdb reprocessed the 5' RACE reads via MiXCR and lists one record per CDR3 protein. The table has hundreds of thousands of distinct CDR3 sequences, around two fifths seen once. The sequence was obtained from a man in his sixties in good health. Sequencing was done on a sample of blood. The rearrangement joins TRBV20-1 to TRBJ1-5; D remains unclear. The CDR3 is CSVKSGSNQPQHF. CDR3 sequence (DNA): TGCAGTGTAAAAAGCGGTAGCAATCAGCCCCAGCATTTT.